The 5 T cell receptor beta chains below all came from one sample that was sequenced in a study of technical replicates of blood from several donors. Clones were read by immunoSEQ multiplex PCR, and TCRdb kept only the in-frame ones, dropping some. The sample contains some 70,000 clones, 95% to 96% of which appear only once. Sequenced material: T cells isolated from PBMCs. The receptors stem from a human donor in good health.

This clone appeared once. The chain couples TRBV27 to TRBJ2-1; D gene uncertain. V lost 3 bases and J lost 0, with 6 bases in between. The germline V gene has CDR1 MNHEY and CDR2 SMNVEV (reference sequence). The CDR3 length is 14 residues. The CDR3: CASSFKSSYNEQFF. CDR3 DNA: TGTGCCAGCAGTTTCAAGAGCTCCTACAATGAGCAGTTCTTC.

V and J are TRBV7-9 and TRBJ1-1; TRBD1 matches 12 bases. The germline V gene has CDR1 SEHNR and CDR2 FQNEAQ (reference sequence). This CDR3 has 15 amino acids. J was trimmed by 5 bases and V by 3 bases; bases with no gene match: 4. The CDR3: CASSFLGQGATEAFF. The CDR3 coding sequence is TGTGCCAGCAGCTTTCTGGGACAGGGGGCAACTGAAGCTTTCTTT.

The rearrangement uses TRBV7-9 and TRBJ1-4, with TRBD1 matching 7 bases. Germline V CDR1 and CDR2: SEHNR, FQNEAQ (reference sequence). V was clipped by 0 bases and J by 7 bases; unmatched bases: 2. This CDR3 is built from 14 residues. This CDR3 reads CASSLAGDSEKLFF. CDR3 bases: TGTGCCAGCAGCTTAGCAGGGGACAGTGAAAAACTGTTTTTT. Full variable domain (remainder filled in from reference TRBV7-9 and TRBJ1-4): DTGVSQNPRHKITKRGQNVTFRCDPISEHNRLYWYRQTLGQGPEFLTYFQNEAQLEKSRLLSDRFSAERPKGSFSTLEIQRTEQGDSAMYLCASSLAGDSEKLFFGSGTQLSVL.

This chain uses TRBV11-3 with TRBJ2-7, with D possibly being TRBD1 (5 bases). This CDR3 spans 14 amino acids. V lost 1 base and J lost 4, with 11 bases in between. Germline values: CDR1 SGHNT, CDR2 YENEEA. CDR3 sequence: CASSLGQRRYEQYF. CDR3 nucleotide sequence: TGTGCCAGCAGCTTAGGACAGAGAAGATACGAGCAGTACTTC.

The gene calls are TRBV5-1 and TRBJ2-1, with TRBD2 matching over 7 bases. Trimming cost V 4 bases and J 7 bases; bases outside gene matches: 8. The CDR3 runs to 14 residues. Germline assignment: CDR1 SGHRS and CDR2 YFSETQ. CDR3 region: CASSPRGEINEQFF. The CDR3 DNA reads as TGCGCCAGCAGCCCCCGGGGGGAAATAAATGAGCAGTTCTTC.